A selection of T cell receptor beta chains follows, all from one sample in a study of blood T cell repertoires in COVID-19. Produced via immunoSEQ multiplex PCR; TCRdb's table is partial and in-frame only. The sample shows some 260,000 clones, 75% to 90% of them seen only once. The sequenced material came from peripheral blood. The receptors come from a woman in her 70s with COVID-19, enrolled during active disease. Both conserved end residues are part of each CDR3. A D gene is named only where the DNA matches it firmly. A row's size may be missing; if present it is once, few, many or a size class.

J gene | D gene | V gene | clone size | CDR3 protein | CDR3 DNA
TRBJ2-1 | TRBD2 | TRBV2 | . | CASRRGGGYNEQFF | TGTGCCAGCAGGCGGGGGGGAGGGTACAATGAGCAGTTCTTC
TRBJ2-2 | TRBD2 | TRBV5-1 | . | CASSLGLATTGELFF | TGCGCCAGCAGCTTGGGACTAGCGACCACCGGGGAGCTGTTTTTT
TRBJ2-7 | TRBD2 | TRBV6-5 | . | CASSKTSGISYEQYF | TGTGCCAGCAGTAAGACTAGCGGAATCTCCTACGAGCAGTACTTC
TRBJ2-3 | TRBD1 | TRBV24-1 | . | CATSDYRGSDTQYF | TGTGCCACCAGTGATTACAGGGGGTCAGATACGCAGTATTTT
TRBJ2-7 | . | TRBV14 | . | CASSQAGAHEQYF | TGTGCCAGCAGCCAAGCAGGGGCCCACGAGCAGTACTTC
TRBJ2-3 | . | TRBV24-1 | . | CATGRGTDTQYF | TGTGCCACCGGCCGGGGGACAGATACGCAGTATTTT
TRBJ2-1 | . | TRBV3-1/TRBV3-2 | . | CASSEAGPYNEQFF | TGTGCCAGCAGCGAGGCGGGGCCCTACAATGAGCAGTTCTTC
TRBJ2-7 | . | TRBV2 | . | CASSESRLMPYEQYF | TGTGCCAGCAGTGAAAGCAGGCTAATGCCCTACGAGCAGTACTTC
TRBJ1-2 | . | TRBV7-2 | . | CASSKGQLNGYTF | TGTGCCAGCAGCAAAGGACAGCTCAATGGCTACACCTTC
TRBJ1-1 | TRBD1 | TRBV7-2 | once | CASSSNRGMNTEAFF | TGTGCCAGCAGCTCCAACAGGGGAATGAACACTGAAGCTTTCTTT
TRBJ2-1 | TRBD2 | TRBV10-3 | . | CAISGLAGNNEQFF | TGTGCCATCTCGGGACTAGCGGGAAACAATGAGCAGTTCTTC
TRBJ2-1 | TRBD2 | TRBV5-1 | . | CASSPGSSGGYNEQFF | TGCGCCAGCAGCCCCGGCTCTAGCGGGGGATACAATGAGCAGTTCTTC
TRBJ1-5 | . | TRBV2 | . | CASSEIYQPQHF | TGTGCCAGCAGTGAAATATATCAGCCCCAGCATTTT
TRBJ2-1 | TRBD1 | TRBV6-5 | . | CASSKTGIHEQFF | TGTGCCAGCAGCAAGACAGGGATACATGAGCAGTTCTTC
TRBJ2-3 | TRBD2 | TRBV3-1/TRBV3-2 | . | CASSLGLAGPDTQYF | TGTGCCAGCAGCCTGGGACTAGCGGGACCAGATACGCAGTATTTT
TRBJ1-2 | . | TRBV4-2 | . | CASSQAQLGLTRGYTF | TGTGCCAGCAGCCAAGCTCAGCTAGGACTCACACGGGGCTACACCTTC
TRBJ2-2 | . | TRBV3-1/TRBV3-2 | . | CASTGTGGSTGELFF | TGTGCCAGCACGGGCACCGGGGGTTCCACCGGGGAGCTGTTTTTT
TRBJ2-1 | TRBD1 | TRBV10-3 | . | CAISDSGTGLGEQFF | TGTGCCATCAGTGACTCCGGGACAGGGCTAGGGGAGCAGTTCTTC
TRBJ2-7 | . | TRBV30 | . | CAWSLGRGDYEQYF | TGTGCCTGGAGTCTGGGCAGGGGAGACTACGAGCAGTACTTC
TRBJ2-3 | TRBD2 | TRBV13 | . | CASSSPGRPGRDTQYF | TGTGCCAGCAGCTCACCGGGACGCCCCGGGAGGGATACGCAGTATTTT
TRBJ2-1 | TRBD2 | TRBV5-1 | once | CASSPTSGGRHEQFF | TGCGCCAGCAGCCCAACTAGCGGGGGCCGCCATGAGCAGTTCTTC
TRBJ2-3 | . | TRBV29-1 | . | CSVPLFGSVGTDTQYF | TGCAGCGTTCCCCTTTTCGGGAGTGTGGGCACAGATACGCAGTATTTT
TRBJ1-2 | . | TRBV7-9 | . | CASSLGGSGNYGYTF | TGTGCCAGCAGCTTAGGCGGGAGTGGAAACTATGGCTACACCTTC
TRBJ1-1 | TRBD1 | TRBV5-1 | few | CASSFGTGWNTEAFF | TGCGCCAGCAGCTTTGGGACAGGGTGGAACACTGAAGCTTTCTTT